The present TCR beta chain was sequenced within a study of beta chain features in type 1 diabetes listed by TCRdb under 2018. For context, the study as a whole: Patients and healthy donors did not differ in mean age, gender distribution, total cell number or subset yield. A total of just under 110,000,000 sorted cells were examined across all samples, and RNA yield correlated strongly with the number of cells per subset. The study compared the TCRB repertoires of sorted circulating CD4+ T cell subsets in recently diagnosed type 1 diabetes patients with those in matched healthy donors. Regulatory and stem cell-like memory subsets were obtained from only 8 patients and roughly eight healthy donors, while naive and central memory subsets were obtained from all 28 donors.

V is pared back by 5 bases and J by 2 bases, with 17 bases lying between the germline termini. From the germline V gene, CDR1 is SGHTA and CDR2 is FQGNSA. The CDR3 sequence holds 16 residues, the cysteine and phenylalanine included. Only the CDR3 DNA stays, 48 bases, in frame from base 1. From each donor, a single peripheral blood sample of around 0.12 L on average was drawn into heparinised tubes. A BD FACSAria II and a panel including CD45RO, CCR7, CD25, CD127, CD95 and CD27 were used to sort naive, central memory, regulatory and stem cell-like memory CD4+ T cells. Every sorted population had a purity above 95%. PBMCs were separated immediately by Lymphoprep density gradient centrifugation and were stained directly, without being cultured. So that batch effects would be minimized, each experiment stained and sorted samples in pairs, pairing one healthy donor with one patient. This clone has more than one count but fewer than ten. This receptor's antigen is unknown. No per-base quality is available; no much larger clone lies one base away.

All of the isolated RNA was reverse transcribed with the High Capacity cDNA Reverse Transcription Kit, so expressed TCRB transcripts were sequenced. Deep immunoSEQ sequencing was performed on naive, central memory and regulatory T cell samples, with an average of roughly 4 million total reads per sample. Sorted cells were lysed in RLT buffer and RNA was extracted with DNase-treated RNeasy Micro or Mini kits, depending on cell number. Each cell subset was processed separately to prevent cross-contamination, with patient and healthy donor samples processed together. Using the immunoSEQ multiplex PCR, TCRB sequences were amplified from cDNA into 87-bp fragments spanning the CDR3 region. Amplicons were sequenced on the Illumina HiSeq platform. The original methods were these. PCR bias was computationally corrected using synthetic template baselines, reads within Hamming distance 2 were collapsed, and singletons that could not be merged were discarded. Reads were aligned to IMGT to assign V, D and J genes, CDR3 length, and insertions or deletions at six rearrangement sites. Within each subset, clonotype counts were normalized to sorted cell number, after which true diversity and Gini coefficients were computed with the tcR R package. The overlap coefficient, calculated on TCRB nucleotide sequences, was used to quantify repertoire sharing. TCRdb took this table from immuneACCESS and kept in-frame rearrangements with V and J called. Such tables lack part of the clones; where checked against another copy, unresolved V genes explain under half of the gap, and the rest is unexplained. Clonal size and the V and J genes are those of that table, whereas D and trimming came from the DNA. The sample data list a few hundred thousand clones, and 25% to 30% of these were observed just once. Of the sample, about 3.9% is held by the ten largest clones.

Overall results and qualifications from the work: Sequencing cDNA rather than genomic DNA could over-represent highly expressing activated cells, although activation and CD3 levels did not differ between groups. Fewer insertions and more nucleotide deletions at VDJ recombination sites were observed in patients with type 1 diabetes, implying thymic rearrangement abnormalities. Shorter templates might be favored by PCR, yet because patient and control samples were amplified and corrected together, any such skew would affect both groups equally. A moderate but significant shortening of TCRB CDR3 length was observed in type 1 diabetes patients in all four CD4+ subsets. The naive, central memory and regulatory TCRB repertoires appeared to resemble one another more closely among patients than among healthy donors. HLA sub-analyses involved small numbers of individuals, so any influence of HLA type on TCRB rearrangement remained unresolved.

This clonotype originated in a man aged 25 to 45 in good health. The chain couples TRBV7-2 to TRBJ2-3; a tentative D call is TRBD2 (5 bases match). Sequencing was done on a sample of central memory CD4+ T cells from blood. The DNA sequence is TGTGCCAGCAGCCCCCCGGCGGGCGGGCACACAGATACGCAGTATTTT. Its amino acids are CASSPPAGGHTDTQYF.